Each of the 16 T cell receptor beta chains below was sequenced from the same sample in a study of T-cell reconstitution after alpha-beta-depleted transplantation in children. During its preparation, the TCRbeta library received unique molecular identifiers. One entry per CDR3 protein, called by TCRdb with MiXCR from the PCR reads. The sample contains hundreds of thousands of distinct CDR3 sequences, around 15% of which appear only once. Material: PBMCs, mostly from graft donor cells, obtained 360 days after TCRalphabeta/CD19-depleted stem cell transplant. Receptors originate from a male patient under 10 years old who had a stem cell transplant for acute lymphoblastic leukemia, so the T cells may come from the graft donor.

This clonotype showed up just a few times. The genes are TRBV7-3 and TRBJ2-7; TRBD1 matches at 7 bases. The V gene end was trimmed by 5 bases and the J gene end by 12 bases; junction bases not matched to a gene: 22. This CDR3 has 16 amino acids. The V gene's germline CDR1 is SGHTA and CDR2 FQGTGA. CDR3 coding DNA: TGTGCCAGCAGCCCATACGGAAGAGTACAGGATAAGGGGGCGTACTTC. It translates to CASSPYGRVQDKGAYF.

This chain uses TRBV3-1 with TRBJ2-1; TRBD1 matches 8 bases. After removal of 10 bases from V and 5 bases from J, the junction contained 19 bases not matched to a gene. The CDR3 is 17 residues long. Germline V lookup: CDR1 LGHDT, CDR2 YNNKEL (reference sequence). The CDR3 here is CATCLTWTGRSHNEQFF. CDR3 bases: TGTGCCACCTGCCTCACGTGGACAGGGAGGTCCCACAATGAGCAGTTCTTC.

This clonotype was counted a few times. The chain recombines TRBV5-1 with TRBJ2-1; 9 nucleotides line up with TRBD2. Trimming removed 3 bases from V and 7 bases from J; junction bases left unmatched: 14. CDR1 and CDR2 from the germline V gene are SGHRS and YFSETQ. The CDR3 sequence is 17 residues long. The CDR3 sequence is CASSSDIAGVFGNEQFF. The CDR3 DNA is TGCGCCAGCAGCTCCGATATAGCGGGAGTGTTCGGAAATGAGCAGTTCTTC. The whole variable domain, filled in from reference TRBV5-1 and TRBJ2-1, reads KAGVTQTPRYLIKTRGQQVTLSCSPISGHRSVSWYQQTPGQGLQFLFEYFSETQRNKGNFPGRFSGRQFSNSRSEMNVSTLELGDSALYLCASSSDIAGVFGNEQFFGPGTRLTVL.

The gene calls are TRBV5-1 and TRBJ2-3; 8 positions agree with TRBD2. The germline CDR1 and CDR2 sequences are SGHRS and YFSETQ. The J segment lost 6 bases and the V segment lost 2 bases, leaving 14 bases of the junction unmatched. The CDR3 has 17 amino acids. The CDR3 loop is CASSLSGTRVGADTQYF. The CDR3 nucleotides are TGCGCCAGCAGCTTATCCGGGACTAGGGTTGGGGCGGATACGCAGTATTTT.

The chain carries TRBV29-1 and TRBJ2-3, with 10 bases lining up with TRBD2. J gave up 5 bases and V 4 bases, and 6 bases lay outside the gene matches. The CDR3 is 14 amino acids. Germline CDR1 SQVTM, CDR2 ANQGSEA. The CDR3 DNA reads TGCAGCGTTGGGCCTAGCGGGAGTAAAGATACGCAGTATTTT. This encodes CSVGPSGSKDTQYF.

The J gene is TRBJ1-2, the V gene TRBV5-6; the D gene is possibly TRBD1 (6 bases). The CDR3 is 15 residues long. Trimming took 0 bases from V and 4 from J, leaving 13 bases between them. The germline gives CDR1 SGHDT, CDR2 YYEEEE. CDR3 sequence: CASSLDSGRGYGYTF. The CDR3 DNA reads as TGTGCCAGCAGCTTGGACTCCGGCAGGGGCTATGGCTACACCTTC.

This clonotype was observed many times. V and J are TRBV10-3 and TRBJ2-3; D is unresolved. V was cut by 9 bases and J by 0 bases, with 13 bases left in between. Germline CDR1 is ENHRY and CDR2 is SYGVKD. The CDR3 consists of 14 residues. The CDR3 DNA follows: TGTGCCATTCGACTTGAGACTAGCACAGATACGCAGTATTTT. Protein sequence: CAIRLETSTDTQYF.

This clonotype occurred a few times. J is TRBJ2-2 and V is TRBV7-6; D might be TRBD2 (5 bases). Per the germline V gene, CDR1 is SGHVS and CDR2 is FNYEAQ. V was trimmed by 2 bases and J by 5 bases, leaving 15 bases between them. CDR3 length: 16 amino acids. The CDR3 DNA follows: TGTGCCAGCAGCTTAAATCGTGGGAGAGGAACCGGGGAGCTGTTTTTT. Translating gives CASSLNRGRGTGELFF.

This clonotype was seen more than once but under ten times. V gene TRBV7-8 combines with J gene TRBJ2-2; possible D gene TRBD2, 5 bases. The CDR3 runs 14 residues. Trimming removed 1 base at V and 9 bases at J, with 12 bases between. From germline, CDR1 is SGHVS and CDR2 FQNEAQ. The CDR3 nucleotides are TGTGCCAGCAGCTTAGGGGCCCGGGGTTGGGAGCTGTTTTTT. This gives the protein CASSLGARGWELFF.

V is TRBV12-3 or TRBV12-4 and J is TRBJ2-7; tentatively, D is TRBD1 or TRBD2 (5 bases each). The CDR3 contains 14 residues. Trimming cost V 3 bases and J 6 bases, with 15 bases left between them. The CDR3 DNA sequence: TGTGCCAGCAGTTTTGTCCTAGGGACCTTCGAGCAGTACTTC. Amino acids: CASSFVLGTFEQYF.

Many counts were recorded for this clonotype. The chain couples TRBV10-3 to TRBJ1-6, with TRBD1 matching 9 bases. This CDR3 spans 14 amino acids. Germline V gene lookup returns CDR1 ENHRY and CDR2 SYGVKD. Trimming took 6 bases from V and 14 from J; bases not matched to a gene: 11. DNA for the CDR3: TGTGCCATCAGCCGGGGACAGGGATCGGATTCCCTCCACTTT. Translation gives CAISRGQGSDSLHF.

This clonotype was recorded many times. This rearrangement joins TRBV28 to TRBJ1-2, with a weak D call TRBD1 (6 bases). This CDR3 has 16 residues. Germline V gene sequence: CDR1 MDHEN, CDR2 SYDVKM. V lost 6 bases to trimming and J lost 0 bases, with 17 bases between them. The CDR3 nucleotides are TGTGCCAGCAGGTCCAGGGGATTGGGGTCTAACTATGGCTACACCTTC. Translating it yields CASRSRGLGSNYGYTF.

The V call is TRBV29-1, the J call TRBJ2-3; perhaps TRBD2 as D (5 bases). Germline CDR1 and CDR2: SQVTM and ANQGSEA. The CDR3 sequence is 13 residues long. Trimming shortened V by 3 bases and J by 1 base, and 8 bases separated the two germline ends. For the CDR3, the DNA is TGCAGCGTTGAGCGGGTCGGCACAGATACGCAGTATTTT. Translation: CSVERVGTDTQYF.

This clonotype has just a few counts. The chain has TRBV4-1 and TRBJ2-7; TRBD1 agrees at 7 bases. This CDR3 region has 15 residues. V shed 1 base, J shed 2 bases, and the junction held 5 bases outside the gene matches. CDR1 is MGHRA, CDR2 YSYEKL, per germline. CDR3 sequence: CASSQAPTGTYEQYF. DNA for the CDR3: TGCGCCAGCAGCCAAGCCCCGACAGGGACCTACGAGCAGTACTTC.

The CDR3 region is CASSQYPSRLARNEQFF. The CDR3 DNA reads TGTGCCAGCAGCCAGTACCCGAGCCGACTAGCTAGGAATGAGCAGTTCTTC. The chain carries TRBV4-2 and TRBJ2-1; the match to TRBD2 covers 7 bases. The CDR3 has 17 residues. In germline, CDR1 is LGHNA, CDR2 YNFKEQ. V was clipped by 3 bases and J by 7 bases; unmatched bases: 15.

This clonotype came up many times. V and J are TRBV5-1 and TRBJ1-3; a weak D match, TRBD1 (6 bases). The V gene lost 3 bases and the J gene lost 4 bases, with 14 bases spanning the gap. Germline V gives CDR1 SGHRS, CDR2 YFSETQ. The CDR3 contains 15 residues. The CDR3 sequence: CASSSLPGTGNTIYF. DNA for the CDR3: TGCGCCAGCAGCTCGCTTCCCGGGACAGGAAACACCATATATTTT.